This TCR beta chain appears in the sequencing data of a study of cytomegalovirus exposure and HLA in healthy donors. For the study at large: Earlier, 150 million to 200 million T cells were analyzed, and around 100 million unique TCR beta sequences were found among them.

The sample holds a few counts of this clone. Its antigen is currently unknown. Primers for the PCR totalled 60 Vbeta and 13 Jbeta. Authors' data handling: As a later analysis found, there were approximately 80 million unique TCR beta chains, of which roughly 11 million were shared. This table comes from immunoSEQ multiplex PCR, and its TCRdb copy is limited to in-frame clones, with some not included. Clone size and the V and J calls come from that table; the DNA yielded D and trimming. Seen here are approximately 170,000 clones, under 80% observed once, and the top ten hold 2.5% to 3%. Whole-study results and caveats: Later findings reportedly placed an Asian-associated ancestry cluster below the roughly 730-donor mean for N-insertions. The study listed approximately 160 cytomegalovirus-associated TCR beta chains.

The sample was PBMCs. The source is a man in his forties in good health and CMV-seronegative.

CDR3 protein: CASRVGGAGEKLFF. The CDR3 DNA is TGTGCCAGCAGGGTAGGGGGCGCGGGTGAAAAACTGTTTTTT. V is TRBV6-6 and J is TRBJ1-4; 7 bases are a match to TRBD1. The CDR3 loop spans 14 amino acids. Looked up from germline, CDR1 is MNHNY and CDR2 is SVGAGI (reference sequence). V trimming: 6 bases; J trimming: 7 bases; junction bases outside the gene matches: 8.